One sample yielded the 14 T cell receptor beta chains listed below, sequenced in a study of cytomegalovirus exposure and HLA in healthy donors. Use of 60 Vbeta and 13 Jbeta primers characterized the PCR. Profiled with immunoSEQ multiplex PCR; TCRdb holds only in-frame clones, not every one. Of about 100,000 clones detected, around 74% appear once; the ten largest clones hold roughly 7.1%. Sequenced sample: PBMCs. The receptors were gathered from a man in his forties in good health and CMV-seropositive.

This clone was recorded a few times. The chain employs TRBV28 and TRBJ2-7, with 15 bases aligning to TRBD2. Germline CDR1 MDHEN, CDR2 SYDVKM. Unmatched junction bases numbered 11, after V lost 2 bases and J lost 6 bases. The CDR3 sequence is 18 residues long. For the CDR3, the DNA is TGTGCCAGCAGTTTAACCGGGACTAGCGGGAGGTCCTTAGTCGAGCAGTACTTC. Its translation is CASSLTGTSGRSLVEQYF.

The chain has TRBV2 and TRBJ2-5, with TRBD1 matching 9 bases. Germline CDR1 is SNHLY and CDR2 is FYNNEI. The V gene end was trimmed by 6 bases and the J gene end by 4 bases; junction bases not matched to a gene: 6. This CDR3 has 14 amino acids. The DNA of the CDR3 is TGTGCCAGCAGCACACAGGGGGCCGGAGAGACCCAGTACTTC. It specifies CASSTQGAGETQYF.

The rearrangement links TRBV6-5 to TRBJ2-3; D is perhaps TRBD2 (5 bases). This CDR3 comprises 15 residues. Trimming took 2 bases from V and 1 from J, leaving 10 bases between them. Germline V lookup: CDR1 MNHEY, CDR2 SVGAGI. CDR3 in amino acids: CASSYVGIGTDTQYF. The CDR3 DNA reads as TGTGCCAGCAGTTACGTCGGGATCGGCACAGATACGCAGTATTTT.

This clone was seen a few times. This chain links TRBV4-1 with TRBJ1-1; a possible D gene is TRBD1 (6 bases). The germline CDR1 and CDR2 sequences are MGHRA and YSYEKL. The V gene lost 4 bases and the J gene lost 2 bases, with 8 bases spanning the gap. This CDR3 comprises 13 residues. The CDR3 DNA reads as TGCGCCAGCAGCCTACAGGGAAACACTGAAGCTTTCTTT. Translating gives CASSLQGNTEAFF.

J is TRBJ2-3 and V is TRBV5-4; no reliable D call. This CDR3 has 13 residues. The V end was cut by 1 base, the J end by 1 base, with 4 bases between. Germline-derived CDR1 and CDR2 are SGHNT and YYREEE (reference sequence). As DNA, the CDR3 is TGTGCCAGCAGCTTGTCAGGCACAGATACGCAGTATTTT. Amino acids: CASSLSGTDTQYF.

The V and J genes are TRBV7-2 and TRBJ2-5, with 7 bases aligning to TRBD2. CDR1 is SGHTA, CDR2 FQGNSA, per germline. After removal of 5 bases from V and 5 bases from J, the junction contained 11 bases not matched to a gene. CDR3 length: 15 amino acids. In nucleotides, the CDR3 is TGTGCCAGCAGCCAAGAAGCTAGCGGAATGGAGACCCAGTACTTC. Translation: CASSQEASGMETQYF.

The chain recombines TRBV9 with TRBJ2-1; the match to TRBD2 covers 7 bases. This CDR3 has 16 residues. The V segment lost 4 bases and the J segment 2 bases; nucleotides outside the gene matches: 9. Germline V CDR1 and CDR2: SGDLS, YYNGEE. The CDR3 is CASSPPSGHAYNEQFF. CDR3 nucleotide sequence: TGTGCCAGCAGCCCACCTAGCGGACACGCCTACAATGAGCAGTTCTTC. The variable domain in full, with the rest retrieved from reference TRBV9 and TRBJ2-1, is DSGVTQTPKHLITATGQRVTLRCSPRSGDLSVYWYQQSLDQGLQFLIQYYNGEERAKGNILERFSAQQFPDLHSELNLSSLELGDSALYFCASSPPSGHAYNEQFFGPGTRLTVL.

The chain uses TRBV9 and TRBJ2-3, with TRBD2 matching 9 bases. The CDR3 covers 13 residues. The germline V gene has CDR1 SGDLS and CDR2 YYNGEE. V lost 4 bases to trimming and J lost 14 bases; unmatched junction nucleotides: 11. The CDR3 is CASSPRSSGDWYF. CDR3 nucleotides: TGTGCCAGCAGCCCTCGATCTAGCGGGGACTGGTATTTT.

The chain recombines TRBV5-1 with TRBJ1-1, with 7 nucleotides matching TRBD1. Germline values: CDR1 SGHRS, CDR2 YFSETQ. This CDR3 region has 13 residues. J lost 7 bases, V lost 2 bases, and 5 bases had no gene match. This chain's CDR3 is CASSFQGEDEAFF. CDR3 coding DNA: TGCGCCAGCAGCTTTCAGGGGGAGGATGAAGCTTTCTTT.

The rearrangement links TRBV11-3 to TRBJ2-1; TRBD2 matches 10 bases. Trimming at V came to 5 bases and at J to 9 bases, leaving 4 bases not matched to a gene. Germline-derived CDR1 and CDR2 are SGHNT and YENEEA. The CDR3 length is 13 residues. The CDR3 protein is CASSPGLAVEQFF. The CDR3 DNA sequence: TGTGCCAGCAGCCCCGGACTAGCGGTTGAGCAGTTCTTC.

V is TRBV27 and J is TRBJ1-2; 10 bases are a match to TRBD1. J was trimmed by 4 bases and V by 6 bases; bases with no gene match: 11. The CDR3 has 16 residues. Germline V lookup: CDR1 MNHEY, CDR2 SMNVEV (reference sequence). In nucleotides, the CDR3 is TGTGCCAGCAGCTCCGGGACAGGGGATTTCGTCTATGGCTACACCTTC. Its protein product is CASSSGTGDFVYGYTF.

This rearrangement joins TRBV19 to TRBJ2-7, with 16 nucleotides matching TRBD2. V shed 5 bases and J 3 bases; nucleotides not matched to a gene: 7. The CDR3 covers 17 residues. Germline V gives CDR1 LNHDA, CDR2 SQIVND (reference sequence). For the CDR3, the DNA is TGTGCCAGTAGTCTAGGGACTAGCGGGAGGGGGGGCTACGAGCAGTACTTC. Translated: CASSLGTSGRGGYEQYF.

The chain employs TRBV27 and TRBJ1-4; unclear D gene. The CDR3 is 15 amino acids. CDR1 is MNHEY, CDR2 SMNVEV, per germline (reference sequence). Trimming took 3 bases from V and 0 from J, leaving 8 bases between them. CDR3 coding DNA: TGTGCCAGCAGTTTTTTGCGGGCAACTAATGAAAAACTGTTTTTT. It is translated as CASSFLRATNEKLFF.

The chain joins TRBV5-6 to TRBJ1-4; D unclear. This CDR3 is 12 amino acids long. The germline V gene encodes CDR1 SGHDT and CDR2 YYEEEE. V lost 4 bases and J 7 bases, leaving 8 bases between the germline ends. For the CDR3, the DNA is TGTGCCAGCAGCGGAGGAGGTGAAAAACTGTTTTTT. Protein product: CASSGGGEKLFF.